Each of the 8 T cell receptor beta chains below was sequenced from the same sample in a study of T cell repertoires in aging, cancer and after chemotherapy. Amplification of TCR beta used genomic DNA extracted from peripheral blood. A mixed TRB-A/B primer pool amplified rearranged TRB by multiplex touch-down PCR. TCRdb re-called the multiplex PCR reads with MiXCR, one entry per CDR3 protein. Among about 2,100 distinct CDR3 sequences, approximately 20% were seen once, and the ten largest hold around 8.1%. The material sequenced was blood. These receptors were taken from a human donor with a solid tumor.

In its sample, this clonotype ranks as medium-sized (0.01 to 0.1%). This chain connects TRBV18 to TRBJ2-3, with 8 nucleotides matching TRBD2. Germline values: CDR1 KGHSH, CDR2 LQKENI. CDR3 length equals 14 residues. The V and J ends lost 3 bases and 4 bases, in that order; junction bases with no gene match: 3. The CDR3 reads CASSPGLAPDTQYF. CDR3 nucleotide sequence: TGTGCCAGCTCACCCGGACTAGCACCAGATACGCAGTATTTT.

By sample share, this clonotype is medium-sized. J is TRBJ1-3 and V is TRBV7-9, with D unclear. The germline V and J ends were trimmed by 1 base and 8 bases, with 12 bases remaining between them. This CDR3 is built from 14 residues. Germline V lookup: CDR1 SEHNR, CDR2 FQNEAQ (reference sequence). CDR3 residues: CASSLGPDFDTIYF. The CDR3 DNA sequence: TGTGCCAGCAGCTTAGGACCTGACTTCGACACCATATATTTT.

The chain uses TRBV4-1 and TRBJ2-5; no clear D. The CDR3 spans 14 residues. The germline CDR1 and CDR2 sequences are MGHRA and YSYEKL. The V end lost 4 bases, the J end lost 5 bases, and 14 bases lay between the germline ends. The CDR3 DNA reads TGCGCCAGCAGCCCAACCCAGGCTGAGGAGACCCAGTACTTC. Translated: CASSPTQAEETQYF.

This clonotype is medium-sized within its sample. The chain is built from TRBV6-6 and TRBJ2-7; 12 bases are shared with TRBD1. With 10 bases clipped from V and 7 bases from J, the junction kept 8 bases outside the gene matches. CDR1 and CDR2 (germline): MNHNY, SVGAGI (reference sequence). The CDR3 runs to 13 residues. CDR3 nucleotides: TGTGCCACCACCCGGGACAGGGGGCGAGAGCAGTACTTC. It codes for CATTRDRGREQYF.

This clonotype is classed as medium-sized. This chain joins TRBV5-6 and TRBJ2-7; D gene uncertain. Trimming took off 3 bases at V and 2 bases at J, with 9 bases between the two ends. The germline V gene has CDR1 SGHDT and CDR2 YYEEEE. There are 13 residues in the CDR3. The CDR3 coding sequence is TGTGCCAGCAGCTCTCAGAGAACCTACGAGCAGTACTTC. Translation gives CASSSQRTYEQYF.

By share, this clonotype counts as medium-sized. The rearrangement joins TRBV10-3 to TRBJ2-6, with a tentative D call TRBD2 (6 bases). The CDR3 is 20 amino acids. Trimming stripped 3 bases from V and 0 bases from J, with 21 bases between. The germline CDR1 and CDR2 sequences are ENHRY and SYGVKD. CDR3 residues: CAISDPRGLSDFSGANVLTF. CDR3 bases: TGTGCCATCAGTGACCCTCGGGGACTGAGCGATTTCTCTGGGGCCAACGTCCTGACTTTC.

This clonotype came up a few times. One junction end disagrees with the germline gene, perhaps due to a read error. V usage is TRBV4-2 and J usage is TRBJ2-7; D might be TRBD2 (5 bases). CDR3 length: 14 residues. Per the germline V gene, CDR1 is LGHNA and CDR2 is YNFKEQ. The CDR3 DNA reads as TGCGCCAGCAGCCAAGATCGGGGCTCCTACGAGCAGTACTTC. The encoded protein is CASSQDRGSYEQYF.

This rearrangement joins TRBV4-1 to TRBJ2-1; 9 bases fit TRBD2. The CDR3 covers 18 residues. The V segment lost 2 bases and the J segment 4 bases; nucleotides outside the gene matches: 12. From germline, CDR1 is MGHRA and CDR2 YSYEKL. The CDR3 region has the DNA TGCGCCAGCAGCCAACCTCGGGTTCCAACTAGCGGGTACAATGAGCAGTTCTTC. Protein sequence: CASSQPRVPTSGYNEQFF.